This T cell receptor beta chain originates from a study of CD8 T cells in ankylosing spondylitis. This clonotype was picked up many times. Antigen: not known. Points from the study as a whole: Earlier reports found some motif variants in synovial fluid and blood in reactive arthritis. It was reported that disease-linked clones were significantly enriched in matched ankylosing spondylitis synovial fluid.

Scientists made TCR beta libraries using quantitative 5'-RACE with molecular barcodes. From the 5' RACE reads, TCRdb called clonotypes with MiXCR, one entry per CDR3 protein. The table has 30,000 to 45,000 distinct CDR3 sequences, about an eighth seen once. Sequenced sample: synovial fluid, either unsorted or a sorted T cell fraction (not recorded which). This TCR derives from a male donor with ankylosing spondylitis.

The CDR3 is CASSEDRPLMNTEAFF. CDR3 sequence (DNA): TGTGCCAGCAGTGAAGACCGGCCCCTCATGAACACTGAAGCTTTCTTT. The chain recombines TRBV2 with TRBJ1-1; D not certain. Germline lookup yields CDR1 SNHLY and CDR2 FYNNEI. The CDR3 sequence is 16 residues long. V dropped 1 base and J dropped 0 bases, with 12 bases sitting between them.